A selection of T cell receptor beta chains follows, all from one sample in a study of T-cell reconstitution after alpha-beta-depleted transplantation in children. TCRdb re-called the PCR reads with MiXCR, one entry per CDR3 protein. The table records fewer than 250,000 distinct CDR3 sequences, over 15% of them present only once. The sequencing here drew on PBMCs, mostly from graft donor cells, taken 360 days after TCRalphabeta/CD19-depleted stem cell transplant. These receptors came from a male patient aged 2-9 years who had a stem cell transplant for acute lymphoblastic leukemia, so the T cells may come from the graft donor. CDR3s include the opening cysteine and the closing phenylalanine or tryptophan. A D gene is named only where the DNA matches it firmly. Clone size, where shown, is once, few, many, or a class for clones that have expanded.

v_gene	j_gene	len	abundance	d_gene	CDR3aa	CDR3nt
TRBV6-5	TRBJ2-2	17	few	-	CASSYIVKRGDSGELFF	TGTGCCAGCAGTTACATCGTAAAACGAGGGGATTCAGGGGAGCTGTTTTTT
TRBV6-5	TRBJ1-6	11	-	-	CASRGAGPLHF	TGTGCCAGCCGCGGGGCCGGACCCCTCCACTTT
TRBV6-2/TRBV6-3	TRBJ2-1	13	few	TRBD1	CASRMTGRNEQFF	TGTGCCAGCAGAATGACAGGGAGAAATGAGCAGTTCTTC
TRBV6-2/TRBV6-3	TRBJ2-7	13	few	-	CASTLLGRDEQYF	TGTGCCAGCACCTTACTGGGTAGAGACGAGCAGTACTTC
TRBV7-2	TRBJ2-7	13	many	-	CASSFPGPYEQYF	TGTGCCAGCAGCTTCCCCGGTCCCTACGAGCAGTACTTC
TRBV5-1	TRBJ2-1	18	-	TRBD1	CASSLVGDRGRKNNEQFF	TGCGCCAGCAGCTTGGTGGGGGACAGGGGGCGAAAAAACAATGAGCAGTTCTTC
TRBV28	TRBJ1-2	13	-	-	CASTKQRRWRYTF	TGTGCCAGCACCAAACAACGGCGCTGGCGCTACACCTTC
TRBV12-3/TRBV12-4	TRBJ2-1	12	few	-	CASSSSVREQFF	TGTGCCAGCAGTAGTAGCGTTCGGGAGCAGTTCTTC
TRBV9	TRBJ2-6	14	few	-	CASSVRGGANVLTF	TGTGCCAGCAGCGTTAGAGGTGGGGCCAACGTCCTGACTTTC
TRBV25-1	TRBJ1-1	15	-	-	CASSESFRGNTEAFF	TGTGCCAGCAGTGAATCGTTTCGGGGGAACACTGAAGCTTTCTTT
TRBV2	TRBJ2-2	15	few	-	CASSEGVSNTGELFF	TGTGCCAGCAGTGAGGGCGTCAGTAACACCGGGGAGCTGTTTTTT
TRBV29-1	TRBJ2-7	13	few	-	CSVEGGTLGEQYF	TGCAGCGTTGAAGGTGGGACCCTGGGGGAGCAGTACTTC
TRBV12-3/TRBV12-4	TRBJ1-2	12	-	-	CASSFLDYGYTF	TGTGCCAGCAGTTTTCTGGACTATGGCTACACCTTC
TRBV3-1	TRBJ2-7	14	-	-	CASSQDAAYYEQYF	TGTGCCAGCAGCCAAGATGCAGCGTACTACGAGCAGTACTTC
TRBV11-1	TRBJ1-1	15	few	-	CASSLRDRLGTEAFF	TGTGCCAGCAGCTTACGCGACAGGCTGGGAACTGAAGCTTTCTTT
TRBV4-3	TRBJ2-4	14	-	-	CASSQDPGNDIQYF	TGCGCCAGCAGCCAAGATCCAGGGAACGACATTCAGTACTTC
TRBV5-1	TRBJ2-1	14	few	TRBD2	CASSRREVSSEQFF	TGCGCCAGCAGCCGCCGGGAGGTTTCCAGTGAGCAGTTCTTC
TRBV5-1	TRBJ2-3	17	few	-	CASSLWLLNGGTDTQYF	TGCGCCAGCAGCTTGTGGCTCCTTAACGGGGGCACAGATACGCAGTATTTT
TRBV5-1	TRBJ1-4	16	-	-	CASSLVKGGVDEKLFF	TGCGCCAGCAGCTTGGTTAAGGGGGGAGTTGATGAAAAACTGTTTTTT
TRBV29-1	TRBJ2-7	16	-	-	CSVEGRGRDSSYEQYF	TGCAGCGTTGAAGGGCGGGGAAGAGACTCCTCCTACGAGCAGTACTTC
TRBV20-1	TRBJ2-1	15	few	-	CSASRGTSSYNEQFF	TGCAGTGCTAGCCGGGGGACCAGCTCCTACAATGAGCAGTTCTTC
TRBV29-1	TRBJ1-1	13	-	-	CSVYREPNTEAFF	TGCAGCGTATACAGGGAACCTAACACTGAAGCTTTCTTT
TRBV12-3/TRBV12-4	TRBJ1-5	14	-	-	CASTEILGIQPQHF	TGTGCCAGCACCGAAATCCTAGGCATTCAGCCCCAGCATTTT
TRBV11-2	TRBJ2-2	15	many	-	CASSPRRQVAGELFF	TGTGCCAGCAGCCCCAGACGACAGGTCGCCGGGGAGCTGTTTTTT
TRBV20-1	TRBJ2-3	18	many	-	CSARRERVFEVPTDTQYF	TGCAGTGCTAGGCGAGAGCGGGTCTTCGAGGTCCCCACAGATACGCAGTATTTT
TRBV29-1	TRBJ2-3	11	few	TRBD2	CSAWAGTRQYF	TGCAGCGCCTGGGCCGGGACTAGGCAGTATTTT
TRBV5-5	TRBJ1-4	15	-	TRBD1	CASSNGQVLNEKLFF	TGTGCCAGCAGCAATGGACAGGTTCTTAATGAAAAACTGTTTTTT
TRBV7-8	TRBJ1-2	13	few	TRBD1	CASSYDRGYGYTF	TGTGCCAGCAGCTATGACAGGGGCTATGGCTACACCTTC